Listed below are T cell receptor beta chains from one sample, sequenced in a study of CD4 T cells in lung cancer. The data were produced by immunoSEQ multiplex PCR, yet TCRdb's version contains in-frame clones alone and is incomplete. Of 350 to 400 clones detected, just under 95% appear once; the ten largest clones hold approximately 70%. These receptors' targets are unknown. The material sequenced was a CD4+ T cell line or clone grown in culture. These receptors were taken from a woman aged 55 to 70 with non-small cell lung cancer. Some clones in this sample may be carry-over from other donors' samples. Both conserved end residues are part of each CDR3. The order of the fields is D gene, CDR3 length, clone size, V gene, J gene, CDR3 protein, CDR3 DNA. A D gene is named only where the DNA matches it firmly. Size values are once, few and many counts, or a class for expanded clones, and some rows have none.

d_call: NA
cdr3_length: 14
clone_size: NA
v_call: TRBV7-9
j_call: TRBJ1-1
cdr3_aa: CASSFPGMGTEAFF
cdr3_nt: TGTGCCAGCAGCTTCCCGGGGATGGGGACTGAAGCTTTCTTT

d_call: NA
cdr3_length: 16
clone_size: NA
v_call: TRBV5-6
j_call: TRBJ2-1
cdr3_aa: CASSHEAGSVYNEQFF
cdr3_nt: TGTGCCAGCAGCCACGAAGCGGGTTCGGTATACAATGAGCAGTTCTTC

d_call: TRBD2
cdr3_length: 16
clone_size: NA
v_call: TRBV4-1
j_call: TRBJ2-7
cdr3_aa: CASSQGASGKSYEQYF
cdr3_nt: TGCGCCAGCAGCCAAGGGGCTAGCGGGAAGAGTTACGAGCAGTACTTC

d_call: TRBD2
cdr3_length: 14
clone_size: once
v_call: TRBV27
j_call: TRBJ2-1
cdr3_aa: CAAGGDGTYNEQFF
cdr3_nt: TGTGCAGCGGGGGGGGACGGGACCTACAATGAGCAGTTCTTC

d_call: TRBD1
cdr3_length: 15
clone_size: NA
v_call: TRBV19
j_call: TRBJ2-1
cdr3_aa: CASRGTGGSYNEQFF
cdr3_nt: TGTGCCAGTAGGGGGACAGGGGGGTCCTACAATGAGCAGTTCTTC

d_call: TRBD1
cdr3_length: 12
clone_size: once
v_call: TRBV12-5
j_call: TRBJ1-1
cdr3_aa: CASGLVGQGAFF
cdr3_nt: TGTGCTAGTGGTTTGGTCGGACAGGGGGCTTTCTTT

d_call: NA
cdr3_length: 15
clone_size: NA
v_call: TRBV18
j_call: TRBJ1-4
cdr3_aa: CASSPPSGPNEKLFF
cdr3_nt: TGTGCCAGCTCACCACCTTCCGGACCTAATGAAAAACTGTTTTTT

d_call: NA
cdr3_length: 12
clone_size: NA
v_call: TRBV7-2
j_call: TRBJ2-2
cdr3_aa: CASSHPTGELFF
cdr3_nt: TGTGCCAGCAGCCACCCGACCGGGGAGCTGTTTTTT

d_call: TRBD2
cdr3_length: 18
clone_size: NA
v_call: TRBV7-7
j_call: TRBJ2-3
cdr3_aa: CASSASRTSGGGTDTQYF
cdr3_nt: TGTGCCAGCAGCGCCTCACGGACTAGCGGGGGGGGCACAGATACGCAGTATTTT

d_call: NA
cdr3_length: 14
clone_size: NA
v_call: TRBV23-1
j_call: TRBJ1-2
cdr3_aa: CASSQSSLTNGYTF
cdr3_nt: TGCGCCAGCAGTCAATCATCACTGACAAATGGCTACACCTTC

d_call: NA
cdr3_length: 13
clone_size: NA
v_call: TRBV7-9
j_call: TRBJ2-3
cdr3_aa: CASSLGARDTQYF
cdr3_nt: TGTGCCAGCAGCCTAGGGGCGCGAGATACGCAGTATTTT

d_call: TRBD2
cdr3_length: 14
clone_size: NA
v_call: TRBV6-6
j_call: TRBJ2-1
cdr3_aa: CASSPGTTYNEQFF
cdr3_nt: TGTGCCAGCAGTCCCGGGACTACCTACAATGAGCAGTTCTTC

d_call: TRBD1
cdr3_length: 16
clone_size: NA
v_call: TRBV5-1
j_call: TRBJ1-4
cdr3_aa: CASSFRQGATNEKLFF
cdr3_nt: TGCGCCAGCAGCTTCCGACAGGGAGCAACTAATGAAAAACTGTTTTTT

d_call: NA
cdr3_length: 17
clone_size: NA
v_call: TRBV14
j_call: TRBJ1-1
cdr3_aa: CASSQETVGTMNTEAFF
cdr3_nt: TGTGCCAGCAGCCAAGAAACGGTGGGGACCATGAACACTGAAGCTTTCTTT

d_call: NA
cdr3_length: 14
clone_size: once
v_call: TRBV18
j_call: TRBJ2-1
cdr3_aa: CASSLAGGGDEQFF
cdr3_nt: TGTGCCAGCTCGCTGGCCGGTGGTGGCGATGAGCAGTTCTTC

d_call: TRBD1
cdr3_length: 14
clone_size: NA
v_call: TRBV2
j_call: TRBJ2-7
cdr3_aa: CASTPPGQMYEQYF
cdr3_nt: TGTGCCAGCACTCCCCCGGGACAGATGTACGAGCAGTACTTC

d_call: TRBD1
cdr3_length: 15
clone_size: once
v_call: TRBV2
j_call: TRBJ2-3
cdr3_aa: CASSETTGNSDTQYF
cdr3_nt: TGTGCCAGCAGTGAGACGACAGGGAACTCAGATACGCAGTATTTT

d_call: NA
cdr3_length: 13
clone_size: NA
v_call: TRBV6-5
j_call: TRBJ1-1
cdr3_aa: CASSSWDPDEAFF
cdr3_nt: TGTGCCAGCAGTTCATGGGATCCTGACGAAGCTTTCTTT

d_call: NA
cdr3_length: 13
clone_size: NA
v_call: TRBV6-1
j_call: TRBJ1-1
cdr3_aa: CASRDSLNTEAFF
cdr3_nt: TGTGCCAGCAGGGACAGTTTGAACACTGAAGCTTTCTTT

d_call: NA
cdr3_length: 15
clone_size: once
v_call: TRBV6-5
j_call: TRBJ1-5
cdr3_aa: CASSWGWGSNQPQHF
cdr3_nt: TGTGCCAGCAGTTGGGGGTGGGGGAGCAATCAGCCCCAGCATTTT

d_call: NA
cdr3_length: 14
clone_size: once
v_call: TRBV7-2
j_call: TRBJ2-1
cdr3_aa: CASSFQVAVGEQFF
cdr3_nt: TGTGCCAGCAGCTTCCAGGTTGCGGTAGGTGAGCAGTTCTTC

d_call: NA
cdr3_length: 13
clone_size: NA
v_call: TRBV5-4
j_call: TRBJ1-1
cdr3_aa: CASREGVNTEAFF
cdr3_nt: TGTGCCAGCAGAGAAGGTGTGAACACTGAAGCTTTCTTT

d_call: TRBD2
cdr3_length: 16
clone_size: NA
v_call: TRBV5-1
j_call: TRBJ2-2
cdr3_aa: CASSQTSGRFTGELFF
cdr3_nt: TGCGCCAGCAGCCAGACTAGCGGGAGGTTCACCGGGGAGCTGTTTTTT

d_call: NA
cdr3_length: 16
clone_size: NA
v_call: TRBV19
j_call: TRBJ1-2
cdr3_aa: CASSTPSEPNNYGYTF
cdr3_nt: TGTGCCAGTAGTACCCCGTCCGAGCCCAATAACTATGGCTACACCTTC

d_call: TRBD2
cdr3_length: 19
clone_size: NA
v_call: TRBV7-2
j_call: TRBJ2-7
cdr3_aa: CASSLAVGLAGGPAYEQYF
cdr3_nt: TGTGCCAGCAGCTTAGCGGTCGGACTAGCGGGAGGCCCCGCCTACGAGCAGTACTTC

d_call: NA
cdr3_length: 15
clone_size: NA
v_call: TRBV7-3
j_call: TRBJ2-1
cdr3_aa: CASSLSGADPNEQFF
cdr3_nt: TGTGCCAGCAGCTTAAGCGGGGCTGACCCTAATGAGCAGTTCTTC

d_call: NA
cdr3_length: 14
clone_size: NA
v_call: TRBV7-9
j_call: TRBJ2-7
cdr3_aa: CASSLGQVVYEQYF
cdr3_nt: TGTGCCAGCAGCTTAGGACAGGTGGTCTACGAGCAGTACTTC

d_call: TRBD2
cdr3_length: 15
clone_size: NA
v_call: TRBV10-3
j_call: TRBJ2-2
cdr3_aa: CATLPAGGNTGELFF
cdr3_nt: TGTGCCACCCTCCCAGCGGGGGGTAACACCGGGGAGCTGTTTTTT

d_call: TRBD2
cdr3_length: 15
clone_size: NA
v_call: TRBV19
j_call: TRBJ2-5
cdr3_aa: CASSKTSGGPSTQYF
cdr3_nt: TGTGCCAGTAGCAAGACTAGCGGGGGGCCCTCGACCCAGTACTTC

d_call: NA
cdr3_length: 11
clone_size: NA
v_call: TRBV19
j_call: TRBJ1-1
cdr3_aa: CASRSGTEAFF
cdr3_nt: TGTGCCAGTAGGTCAGGCACTGAAGCTTTCTTT

d_call: NA
cdr3_length: 14
clone_size: NA
v_call: TRBV28
j_call: TRBJ1-2
cdr3_aa: CASSIGVLSYGYTF
cdr3_nt: TGTGCCAGCAGCATTGGAGTTCTCTCCTATGGCTACACCTTC

d_call: NA
cdr3_length: 14
clone_size: NA
v_call: TRBV19
j_call: TRBJ2-1
cdr3_aa: CASSIGAVRDEQFF
cdr3_nt: TGTGCCAGTAGTATCGGGGCGGTGCGGGATGAGCAGTTCTTC

d_call: TRBD2
cdr3_length: 14
clone_size: NA
v_call: TRBV18
j_call: TRBJ2-7
cdr3_aa: CASSGAGDAYEQYF
cdr3_nt: TGTGCCAGCTCAGGGGCGGGGGACGCCTACGAGCAGTACTTC

d_call: TRBD1
cdr3_length: 16
clone_size: NA
v_call: TRBV7-9
j_call: TRBJ2-7
cdr3_aa: CASSSRRTGGPYEQYF
cdr3_nt: TGTGCCAGCAGCTCACGAAGGACAGGGGGCCCTTACGAGCAGTACTTC

d_call: NA
cdr3_length: 14
clone_size: few
v_call: TRBV6-5
j_call: TRBJ1-4
cdr3_aa: CASSRTSGNEKLFF
cdr3_nt: TGTGCCAGCAGCCGGACCTCGGGTAATGAAAAACTGTTTTTT

d_call: NA
cdr3_length: 15
clone_size: NA
v_call: TRBV7-9
j_call: TRBJ2-3
cdr3_aa: CASLPSYSITDTQYF
cdr3_nt: TGTGCCAGCCTGCCCTCGTACAGTATCACAGATACGCAGTATTTT

d_call: TRBD2
cdr3_length: 14
clone_size: NA
v_call: TRBV6-1
j_call: TRBJ2-3
cdr3_aa: CASSLAGGSDTQYF
cdr3_nt: TGTGCCAGCTCACTAGCGGGGGGGTCAGATACGCAGTATTTT

d_call: TRBD1
cdr3_length: 18
clone_size: NA
v_call: TRBV2
j_call: TRBJ2-7
cdr3_aa: CASSPYAYTGGGRDEQYF
cdr3_nt: TGTGCCAGCAGTCCTTACGCCTACACAGGGGGCGGGAGAGACGAGCAGTACTTC

d_call: NA
cdr3_length: 13
clone_size: few
v_call: TRBV18
j_call: TRBJ1-1
cdr3_aa: CASSPAENTEAFF
cdr3_nt: TGTGCCAGCTCCCCGGCAGAGAACACTGAAGCTTTCTTT

d_call: NA
cdr3_length: 12
clone_size: once
v_call: TRBV21-1
j_call: TRBJ1-2
cdr3_aa: CAWRGTDCGYTF
cdr3_nt: TGTGCCTGGCGAGGGACGGACTGTGGCTACACCTTC

d_call: NA
cdr3_length: 22
clone_size: NA
v_call: TRBV4-1
j_call: TRBJ2-4
cdr3_aa: CASSHKTLDGRFGGVAKNIQYF
cdr3_nt: TGCGCCAGCAGCCATAAGACGCTGGACGGCCGATTTGGAGGCGTAGCCAAAAACATTCAGTACTTC

d_call: TRBD1
cdr3_length: 18
clone_size: NA
v_call: TRBV2
j_call: TRBJ2-7
cdr3_aa: CASSPYAYTGGGRDEQYF
cdr3_nt: TGTGCCAGCAGTCCTTACGCCTACACAGGGGGCGGGAGAGACGAGCAGTACTTC

d_call: NA
cdr3_length: 13
clone_size: NA
v_call: TRBV4-1
j_call: TRBJ1-1
cdr3_aa: CASSPEGGPEAFF
cdr3_nt: TGCGCCAGCAGCCCAGAGGGAGGTCCTGAAGCTTTCTTT

d_call: NA
cdr3_length: 13
clone_size: NA
v_call: TRBV15
j_call: TRBJ2-7
cdr3_aa: CATSREMSYEQYF
cdr3_nt: TGTGCCACCAGCAGAGAAATGAGCTACGAGCAGTACTTC